Described below is a single TCR beta chain sequence and its context. The antigen is not known. Mouse gene names and germline throughout. The read gets to within 4 residues of the CDR3 end, and the germline J gene fills in the rest. The data originate from a study of CD8+ T cells in alopecia areata. A panel of CD4, CD8alpha, NKG2D, NKG2ACE and other markers served to sort pooled cutaneous lymph node cells. Germline assignment: CDR1 FNHDT and CDR2 SITEND (reference sequence). This CDR3 comprises 14 residues. V was shortened by 4 bases and J by 1 base, with 10 bases between the two germline ends. Study findings and constraints: Scalp samples also yield sequences of resident alphabeta T cells from normal skin. Higher clonality was seen in lesional scalp than in normal scalp, especially in alopecia totalis/universalis. TCRs were shared less clearly across patients than in mice, possibly for HLA-related reasons.

After isolation, RNA underwent reverse transcription to generate cDNA as the sequencing template. Clones were read by immunoSEQ multiplex PCR, and TCRdb kept only the in-frame ones, dropping some. The table records about 270,000 clones without singletons, the ten largest covering more than 0.95%. This clonotype was obtained from a C3H/HeJ mouse with alopecia areata. The strain's MHC haplotype is H2-k. Sequenced: CD4+ T cells sorted from a lymph node. The gene calls are TRBV19 and TRBJ2-5, with D tentatively TRBD2 (6 bases). The CDR3 loop reads CASSARGDQDTQYF. The DNA read from the CDR3 is TGTGCCAGCAGTGCCCGGGGGGACCAAGAC.